This T cell receptor (beta chain) was observed in a study of OX40 agonist ivuxolimab in advanced cancers. Data came from immunoSEQ multiplex PCR; TCRdb stores just in-frame clones and leaves some out. The sample has over 65,000 clones, roughly 86% seen once. Germline loops: CDR1 SGHKS, CDR2 YYEKEE (reference sequence). Trimming took 4 bases from V and 3 from J, leaving 17 bases between them. The length of the CDR3 is 16 residues. The V gene is TRBV5-5, the J gene TRBJ1-5; D perhaps matches TRBD1 (5 bases). Sample: CD4+ or CD8+ T cells sorted from blood, taken in a trial of the OX40 agonist ivuxolimab. This clonotype was obtained from an adult with an advanced solid tumor such as melanoma, head and neck, liver or kidney cancer. The CDR3 coding sequence is TGTGCCAGCAGCGGCCAGGGAAAAGGAAACAATCAGCCCCAGCATTTT. Protein sequence: CASSGQGKGNNQPQHF.